This T cell receptor (beta chain) appears in the sequencing data of a study of cytomegalovirus exposure and HLA in healthy donors (dated by TCRdb to 2016 to 2017). As for the study more broadly: The 666 repertoires of the first cohort and the 120 validation repertoires were produced on the same platform, according to a later analysis. The study aimed to test whether signatures of past pathogen exposure could be identified by cataloging public T cell receptors. A separate validation cohort of 90 to 150 different subjects was used in addition to the 666-subject first cohort. To predict cytomegalovirus infection status, the study combined high-throughput TCR immunosequencing, statistical association of individual TCRs with disease status, and machine learning.

Libraries were made using the immunoSEQ multiplex PCR assay. On the authors' methods: A statistical classification framework was built to diagnose cytomegalovirus status from the catalog of TCR beta chain sequences. TCRdb took this table from immuneACCESS and kept in-frame rearrangements with V and J called. Such tables lack part of the clones; where checked against another copy, unresolved V genes explain under half of the gap, and the rest is unexplained. V and J calls plus clone size are reproduced from that table; the DNA served to infer D and trimming. This sample gives about 270,000 clones in total; 86% of them show up just once. Roughly 1% of the sample rests with the top ten. Study-level results and caveats: A later analysis had no HLA typing for the validation cohort, so co-occurrence there was scored across all 120 repertoires. In both the original and validation cohorts, the classifier was reported to diagnose cytomegalovirus status with high specificity and sensitivity. The authors suggested that the approach could potentially be generalized to other disease states and immunological phenotypes. In vitro tests confirmed that a few of the cytomegalovirus-associated TCR beta chains recognize cytomegalovirus antigens. Most TCR sequences were observed very rarely across donors, whereas some public TCRs were present in many individuals. The study gave a list of under 200 TCR beta chains associated with cytomegalovirus. Of the cluster scores, 85% to 95% were above 0 in a later analysis, which found that TCRs clustered in the first cohort also tended to co-occur in the 95 to 150 validation repertoires.

Germline trimming: 5 bases from V, 7 bases from J; junction bases outside gene matches: 11. The CDR3, from cysteine to phenylalanine, totals 14 residues. Only the CDR3 portion is preserved as DNA: 42 bases, with reading frame beginning at the first base. The germline V gene sets CDR1 to MNHEY and CDR2 to SVGAGI. This clone was detected only once. Its antigen is currently not known. There are no base qualities to consult, and no much larger clone falls within one base. The donors belonged to the validation cohort of 120 subjects, which was separate from the approximately 700-subject first cohort. The receptor comes from a woman in her late teens or twenties in good health and CMV-seronegative. The sample consisted of PBMCs. This sequence uses TRBV6-5 and TRBJ2-7; 7 bases in the junction line up with TRBD1. The DNA sequence is as follows: TGTGCCAGCAGTCCCCGACAGGGTGTGGGTGAGCAGTACTTC. Translated, it gives CASSPRQGVGEQYF.